This TCR beta chain was recorded in a study of cytomegalovirus exposure and HLA in healthy donors. Looking at the study overall: Of all 400 or so donors who were genotyped, roughly 81% belonged to the Caucasian-associated ancestry cluster.

The CDR3 is 15 residues long. Germline CDR1 LNHNV, CDR2 YYDKDF (reference sequence). V gave up 2 bases and J gave up 4 bases; unmatched junction bases: 3. This clone was recorded only once. PCR was performed using 60 Vbeta and 13 Jbeta primers. The repertoire was sequenced with immunoSEQ multiplex PCR; TCRdb's copy has only in-frame clones and lacks some. This table has 150,000 to 200,000 clones, around 85% appearing once. Material: PBMCs. This TCR was recovered from a woman aged 45-59 years in good health and CMV-seronegative. The chain uses TRBV15 and TRBJ2-7; 12 bases are a match to TRBD1. The CDR3 sequence: CATSRLGQGAYEQYF. CDR3 nucleotides: TGTGCCACCAGCAGACTGGGACAGGGGGCTTACGAGCAGTACTTC.